The 12 T cell receptor beta chains given below trace back to one sample, sequenced in a study of cytomegalovirus exposure and HLA in healthy donors. TCRdb's copy holds only in-frame clones and misses some; the assay was immunoSEQ multiplex PCR. The sample has more than 70,000 clones; 90% to 96% are singletons. The sequencing input was PBMCs. Every receptor here comes from a man younger than 30 in good health and CMV-seropositive.

This rearrangement joins TRBV27 to TRBJ2-5, with 12 nucleotides matching TRBD2. The CDR3 totals 14 residues. Germline lookup yields CDR1 MNHEY and CDR2 SMNVEV (reference sequence). J gave up 5 bases and V 6 bases, and 4 bases lay outside the gene matches. CDR3 sequence: CASSQTSGRETQYF. The CDR3 nucleotides are TGTGCCAGCAGCCAAACTAGCGGGAGGGAGACCCAGTACTTC.

The V call is TRBV6-4, the J call TRBJ2-2; D gene uncertain. The V gene lost 6 bases and the J gene lost 3 bases, with 11 bases spanning the gap. This CDR3 comprises 14 residues. Per the germline V gene, CDR1 is MRHNA and CDR2 is SNTAGT. CDR3 DNA sequence: TGTGCCAGCAGCCCTGGCCCAGACACCGGGGAGCTGTTTTTT. Translating gives CASSPGPDTGELFF.

This clone was recorded once. This chain links TRBV5-1 with TRBJ2-7, with D possibly matching TRBD2 (6 bases). CDR3 size: 14 residues. V gave up 4 bases and J gave up 2 bases, with 13 bases separating them. Germline V gene data show CDR1 as SGHRS and CDR2 as YFSETQ. DNA for the CDR3: TGCGCCAGCAGCCGCGGAGGAGGGACCTACGAGCAGTACTTC. Protein: CASSRGGGTYEQYF.

The chain carries TRBV7-9 and TRBJ2-3; TRBD2 matches 13 bases. V was pared by 5 bases and J by 4 bases, with 6 bases of the junction left unmatched. The CDR3 length is 16 residues. The V gene's germline CDR1 is SEHNR and CDR2 FQNEAQ (reference sequence). The CDR3: CASSPPGLAGSDTQYF. The DNA for the CDR3 is TGTGCCAGCAGCCCGCCGGGACTAGCGGGATCAGATACGCAGTATTTT.

V gene TRBV6-4 combines with J gene TRBJ2-5, with TRBD2 matching 7 bases. J gave up 9 bases and V 5 bases, and 12 bases lay outside the gene matches. Looked up from germline, CDR1 is MRHNA and CDR2 is SNTAGT. The CDR3 is 14 residues long. The chain's CDR3 is CASSPAGDRAAQYF. CDR3 coding DNA: TGTGCCAGCAGTCCTGCGGGGGACCGGGCGGCCCAGTACTTC.

CDR3 residues: CASSLWLAGTDTQYF. Written as DNA, the CDR3 is TGTGCCAGCAGTTTATGGCTAGCGGGCACAGATACGCAGTATTTT. The rearrangement uses TRBV27 and TRBJ2-3; 7 bases are a match to TRBD2. From germline, CDR1 is MNHEY and CDR2 SMNVEV (reference sequence). CDR3 length: 15 residues. Losses at the gene ends were 1 base for V and 1 base for J; bases not matched to a gene: 2.

This clone is a singleton in its sample. V and J are TRBV13 and TRBJ1-2; a possible D gene is TRBD1 (6 bases). CDR3 size: 14 residues. The ends were cut back, 5 bases at V and 2 bases at J, with 12 bases in the middle. CDR1 and CDR2 from the germline V gene are PRHDT and FYEKMQ (reference sequence). In DNA form, the CDR3 reads TGTGCCAGCAGCACCGAGCAGGGGAACTATGGCTACACCTTC. Translated, it gives CASSTEQGNYGYTF.

The CDR3 coding sequence is TGTGCCAGCAGTTTATCGGGACAGGGGATATACGAGCAGTACTTC. As protein: CASSLSGQGIYEQYF. The gene calls are TRBV28 and TRBJ2-7; 10 nucleotides align to TRBD1. The germline V gene encodes CDR1 MDHEN and CDR2 SYDVKM. J was trimmed by 4 bases and V by 1 base; bases with no gene match: 4. The CDR3 extends over 15 amino acids.

The chain employs TRBV5-4 and TRBJ1-2, with D possibly matching TRBD1 (6 bases). The V gene's germline CDR1 is SGHNT and CDR2 YYREEE (reference sequence). The length of the CDR3 is 12 residues. Deletions cut 5 bases from V and 3 bases from J, with 8 bases between. The DNA for the CDR3 is TGTGCCAGCAGAGCAGGGGACTATGGCTACACCTTC. Translated: CASRAGDYGYTF.

The chain is built from TRBV5-1 and TRBJ2-1, with 8 positions matching TRBD2. The length of the CDR3 is 13 residues. Germline V CDR1 and CDR2: SGHRS, YFSETQ. Trimming removed 4 bases from V and 6 bases from J; junction bases left unmatched: 3. CDR3 nucleotides: TGCGCCAGCAGCCCAAGCGGGAGCAATGAGCAGTTCTTC. Its protein product is CASSPSGSNEQFF.

V usage is TRBV10-2 and J usage is TRBJ1-1; TRBD1 matches at 7 bases. This CDR3 region has 13 residues. The germline gives CDR1 WSHSY, CDR2 SAAADI. V trimming: 10 bases; J trimming: 1 base; junction bases outside the gene matches: 6. For the CDR3, the DNA is TGCGCCACCAATTGGGACAGGAACACTGAAGCTTTCTTT. As protein: CATNWDRNTEAFF.

V and J are TRBV7-9 and TRBJ2-1; 8 bases align to TRBD2. From germline, CDR1 is SEHNR and CDR2 FQNEAQ (reference sequence). The length of the CDR3 is 15 residues. V gave up 4 bases and J gave up 3 bases; unmatched junction bases: 5. The CDR3 DNA sequence: TGTGCCAGCAGCTCCAGCGGGAGCGGCTACAATGAGCAGTTCTTC. Encoded protein: CASSSSGSGYNEQFF.